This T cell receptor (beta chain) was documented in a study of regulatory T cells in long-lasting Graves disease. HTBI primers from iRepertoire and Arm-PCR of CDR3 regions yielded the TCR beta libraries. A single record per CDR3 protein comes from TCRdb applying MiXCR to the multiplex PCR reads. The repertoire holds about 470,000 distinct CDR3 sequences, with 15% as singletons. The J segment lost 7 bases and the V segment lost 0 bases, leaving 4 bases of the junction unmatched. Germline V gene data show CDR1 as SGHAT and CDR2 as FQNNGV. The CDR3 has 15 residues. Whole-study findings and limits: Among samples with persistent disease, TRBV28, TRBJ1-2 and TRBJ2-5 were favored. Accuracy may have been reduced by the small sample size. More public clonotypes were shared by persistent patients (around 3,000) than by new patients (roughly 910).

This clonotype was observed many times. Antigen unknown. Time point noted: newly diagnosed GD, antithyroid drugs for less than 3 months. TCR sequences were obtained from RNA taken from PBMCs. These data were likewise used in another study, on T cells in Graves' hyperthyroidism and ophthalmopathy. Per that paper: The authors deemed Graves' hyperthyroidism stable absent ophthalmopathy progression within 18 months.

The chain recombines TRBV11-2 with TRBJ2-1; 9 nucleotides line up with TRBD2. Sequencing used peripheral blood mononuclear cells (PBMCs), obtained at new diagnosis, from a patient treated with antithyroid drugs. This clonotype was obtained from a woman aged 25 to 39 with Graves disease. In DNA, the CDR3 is TGTGCCAGCAGCTTAGATCTTAGCGGGGGAAATGAGCAGTTCTTC. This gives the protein CASSLDLSGGNEQFF.